The TCR beta chain described here comes from a study of blood T cell repertoires in COVID-19. Sequencing was performed with immunoSEQ multiplex PCR; in TCRdb, only in-frame clones are kept and a portion is missing. The sample lists around 500,000 clones, 75% to 90% seen once, with 6.5% to 9.5% in the top ten. Germline assignment: CDR1 LNHDA and CDR2 SQIVND (reference sequence). The length of the CDR3 is 17 residues. V lost 5 bases to trimming and J lost 2 bases; unmatched junction nucleotides: 9. The J gene is TRBJ2-6, the V gene TRBV19, with 7 bases aligning to TRBD1. The origin of this receptor is a woman aged 60-75 years who had recovered from COVID-19. The sample taken for sequencing was PBMCs or T cells enriched from blood (not recorded which). The CDR3 DNA is TGTGCCAGTAGTGTGACAGGGTTCGGGCCTGGGGCCAACGTCCTGACTTTC. It yields the protein CASSVTGFGPGANVLTF.